A single sample gave rise to the 21 T cell receptor beta chains below, sequenced in a study of T cells in Graves' hyperthyroidism and ophthalmopathy (dated by TCRdb to between 2018 and 2021). The receptor library was made with multiplex PCR. Instrument on record: Illumina HiSeq 2000. TCR beta CDR3 regions were amplified from RNA transcripts. The TCR CDR3 was subjected to a first round of RT-PCR using the HTBI primer set and the Qiagen OneStep RT-PCR kit. Through fastp at Q25 and MiXCR, TCRdb rebuilt clones from the public reads, retaining in-frame beta chains. When rows share a CDR3 protein, they turn into one entry using the most common DNA and genes. The sample includes about 640,000 distinct CDR3 sequences, with roughly 46% observed a single time. More than 7% of the sample rests with the top ten. The sequencing sample was made of peripheral blood or thyroid tissue (not recorded which). All receptors derive from an adult man with Graves' disease, either hyperthyroidism or ophthalmopathy (not recorded which).

In its sample, this clonotype was seen many times. The V call is TRBV29-1, the J call TRBJ2-7; D remains unclear. The CDR3 length is 13 residues. Germline lookup yields CDR1 SQVTM and CDR2 ANQGSEA. V dropped 1 base and J dropped 2 bases, with 9 bases sitting between them. The CDR3 loop reads CSVEAPDTYEQYF. CDR3 DNA sequence: TGCAGCGTTGAAGCCCCCGATACCTACGAGCAGTACTTC.

The chain has TRBV7-9 and TRBJ2-5; 10 nucleotides agree with TRBD2. Germline CDR1 reads SEHNR; CDR2 reads FQNEAQ (reference sequence). V lost 5 bases and J lost 2; bases outside the gene matches: 11. The CDR3 sequence is 17 residues long. This CDR3 reads CASSKRTSGNSQETQYF. The CDR3 nucleotides read TGTGCCAGCAGCAAAAGGACTAGCGGAAACAGTCAAGAGACCCAGTACTTC.

This clonotype has at least ten counts. The rearrangement uses TRBV15 and TRBJ1-6; no reliable D call. The CDR3 totals 12 residues. Germline CDR1 and CDR2: LNHNV and YYDKDF (reference sequence). V was shortened by 8 bases and J by 6 bases, with 8 bases between the two germline ends. The CDR3 sequence is CATAGSNSPLHF. CDR3 DNA sequence: TGTGCCACCGCGGGGAGTAATTCACCCCTCCACTTT.

For this clonotype: Possible read error: a much larger clone is one base away. The chain uses TRBV25-1 and TRBJ1-6, with a possible D match to TRBD1 (6 bases). Germline V lookup: CDR1 MGHDK, CDR2 SYGVNS. CDR3 size: 16 residues. V lost 4 bases and J lost 5, with 15 bases in between. The DNA of the CDR3 is TGTGCCAGCAGTGCCGTACGGGGGGCGCATAATTCACCCCTCCACTTT. Translation gives CASSAVRGAHNSPLHF.

The gene calls are TRBV9 and TRBJ2-7, with TRBD2 identical over 11 bases. Unmatched junction bases numbered 11, after V lost 3 bases and J lost 0 bases. In germline, CDR1 is SGDLS, CDR2 YYNGEE. The CDR3 is 18 amino acids. The CDR3 nucleotides read TGTGCCAGCAGCGCCCACGTCGGGGGACTAGCGGACTCCTACGAGCAGTACTTC. It codes for CASSAHVGGLADSYEQYF.

This chain links TRBV9 with TRBJ1-4, with unresolved D. CDR3 length: 14 residues. The germline gives CDR1 SGDLS, CDR2 YYNGEE. Between the trimmed V and J ends, which lost 3 bases and 4 bases, there was a span of 10 bases. The CDR3 DNA sequence: TGTGCCAGCAGCGGGACCGTTAGTAATGAAAAACTGTTTTTT. Its translation: CASSGTVSNEKLFF.

With regard to this clonotype: This may be a read error: a much more frequent sequence differs by one nucleotide. V and J are TRBV7-6 and TRBJ2-7; 14 bases align to TRBD2. This CDR3 has 16 amino acids. CDR1 is SGHVS and CDR2 is FNYEAQ in the germline V gene. Germline trimming cut 5 bases from V and 2 bases from J; bases unmatched to any gene: 5. The chain's CDR3 is CASSQGLAGDPYEQYF. The CDR3 region has the DNA TGTGCCAGCAGCCAGGGACTAGCGGGAGACCCCTACGAGCAGTACTTC.

This clonotype appeared a few times. This sequence joins TRBV19 and TRBJ2-7; D tentatively fits TRBD1 or TRBD2 (5 bases each). This CDR3 region has 15 residues. Germline CDR1 is LNHDA and CDR2 is SQIVND (reference sequence). V lost 2 bases and J lost 3, with 14 bases in between. The CDR3 loop is CASSIRLGENYEQYF. Here the CDR3 DNA reads TGTGCCAGTAGTATAAGGCTGGGGGAGAACTACGAGCAGTACTTC.

This clonotype has just a few counts. CDR3 amino acids: CASSQDAANTEAFF. In DNA, the CDR3 is TGCGCCAGCAGCCAAGATGCTGCGAACACTGAAGCTTTCTTT. The V call is TRBV4-1, the J call TRBJ1-1; the D is unclear. V lost 0 bases and J lost 1, with 6 bases in between. The CDR3 is 14 residues long. Germline CDR1 MGHRA, CDR2 YSYEKL.

V gene TRBV29-1 combines with J gene TRBJ1-2, with 7 positions matching TRBD1. Losses at the gene ends were 7 bases for V and 3 bases for J; bases not matched to a gene: 2. The CDR3 sequence is 11 residues long. The germline V gene encodes CDR1 SQVTM and CDR2 ANQGSEA. CDR3 amino acids: CSGGTDYGYTF. The CDR3 region has the DNA TGCAGCGGCGGGACAGACTATGGCTACACCTTC.

V usage is TRBV14 and J usage is TRBJ1-2; D call uncertain. Trimming took 3 bases from V and 8 from J, leaving 13 bases between them. The CDR3 is 13 amino acids. From germline, CDR1 is SGHDN and CDR2 FVKESK. The CDR3 nucleotides are TGTGCCAGCAGCCAGCCTACTCAAGGGGGCTACACCTTC. It codes for CASSQPTQGGYTF. Together with reference TRBV14 and TRBJ1-2, the CDR3 gives the full variable domain: EAGVTQFPSHSVIEKGQTVTLRCDPISGHDNLYWYRRVMGKEIKFLLHFVKESKQDESGMPNNRFLAERTGGTYSTLKVQPAELEDSGVYFCASSQPTQGGYTFGSGTRLTVV.

There are many counts of this clonotype. This chain uses TRBV7-8 with TRBJ1-4; 9 bases fit TRBD1. The V segment lost 4 bases and the J segment 5 bases; nucleotides outside the gene matches: 2. The CDR3 is 14 residues long. Germline assignment: CDR1 SGHVS and CDR2 FQNEAQ. For the CDR3, the DNA is TGTGCCAGCAGCTGGGGACAGGGAAATGAAAAACTGTTTTTT. Translated, it gives CASSWGQGNEKLFF.

This clonotype came up once. This likely came from a read error, as a far larger clone is one base away. The chain couples TRBV5-4 to TRBJ1-1; D is ambiguous. Germline CDR1 is SGHNT and CDR2 is YYREEE (reference sequence). Deletions cut 0 bases from V and 4 bases from J, with 10 bases between. The CDR3 contains 14 residues. CDR3 sequence reads: CASSLGLMSTEAFF. Written as DNA, the CDR3 is TGTGCCAGCAGCTTGGGACTTATGAGCACTGAAGCTTTCTTT.

The J gene is TRBJ1-2, the V gene TRBV10-3; possible D gene TRBD1, 6 bases. Germline-derived CDR1 and CDR2 are ENHRY and SYGVKD. Trimming took off 10 bases at V and 2 bases at J, with 26 bases between the two ends. The CDR3 totals 17 residues. CDR3 nucleotides: TGTGCCAGCTCTGAATACACGTCGACAGGAACCAACTATGGCTACACCTTC. Its translation is CASSEYTSTGTNYGYTF.

V and J are TRBV4-1 and TRBJ1-3; tentatively, D is TRBD1 (6 bases). V dropped 6 bases and J dropped 0 bases, with 18 bases sitting between them. Germline CDR1 and CDR2: MGHRA and YSYEKL. The CDR3 is 17 residues long. The CDR3 region has the DNA TGCGCCAGCAGTCCCGGGGGGGGCCCAGACTCTGGAAACACCATATATTTT. Amino acid sequence: CASSPGGGPDSGNTIYF.

This clonotype has just one count. This chain connects TRBV4-2 to TRBJ1-6, with 10 bases that match TRBD1. Germline-derived CDR1 and CDR2 are LGHNA and YNFKEQ. The CDR3 is made up of 18 amino acids. The trim removed 6 bases at V and 8 bases at J, leaving 16 bases unmatched. CDR3 DNA sequence: TGTGCCAGCAGATGGAGACAGGGGGCCGCACACGGGCATTCACCCCTCCACTTT. This translates into CASRWRQGAAHGHSPLHF.

This clonotype was observed a handful of times. This chain joins TRBV7-7 and TRBJ1-2; 9 positions agree with TRBD1. Germline CDR1 SSHAT, CDR2 FNYEAQ (reference sequence). V was pared by 6 bases and J by 8 bases, with 10 bases of the junction left unmatched. The CDR3 runs to 14 residues. CDR3 nucleotides: TGTGCCAGCAGACCCACCACAGGGGGCAGGGGCTACACCTTC. Protein product: CASRPTTGGRGYTF.

The rearrangement joins TRBV10-3 to TRBJ1-5, with TRBD1 matching 9 bases. V dropped 4 bases and J dropped 5; count of bases not matched to a gene: 6. Germline V gives CDR1 ENHRY, CDR2 SYGVKD. This CDR3 comprises 15 residues. CDR3 amino acids: CAISAQRDRDQPQHF. Written as DNA, the CDR3 is TGTGCCATCAGTGCTCAACGGGACAGGGATCAGCCCCAGCATTTT.

This sequence joins TRBV15 and TRBJ1-5; D is perhaps TRBD1 (5 bases). Germline V CDR1 and CDR2: LNHNV, YYDKDF (reference sequence). Trimming took off 4 bases at V and 5 bases at J, with 21 bases between the two ends. The CDR3 consists of 17 residues. CDR3 region: CATSIYRAGGGHQPQHF. The CDR3 nucleotides read TGTGCCACCAGCATCTACCGGGCGGGGGGGGGTCATCAGCCCCAGCATTTT.

Many counts were recorded for this clonotype. The chain couples TRBV6-6 to TRBJ1-5, with D perhaps TRBD1 (5 bases). CDR1 is MNHNY, CDR2 SVGAGI, per germline (reference sequence). The CDR3 length is 16 residues. V was shortened by 0 bases and J by 3 bases, with 12 bases between the two germline ends. CDR3 protein: CASSYSRGDANQPQHF. CDR3 bases: TGTGCCAGCAGTTACTCCCGGGGGGACGCCAATCAGCCCCAGCATTTT.

J is TRBJ1-4 and V is TRBV2; TRBD1 is a possible D gene (6 bases). V was shortened by 3 bases and J by 6 bases, with 20 bases between the two germline ends. This CDR3 is built from 17 residues. The germline V gene encodes CDR1 SNHLY and CDR2 FYNNEI. The chain's CDR3 is CASSDSLRGAVYEKLFF. Written as DNA, the CDR3 is TGTGCCAGCAGTGATAGCCTGCGGGGGGCGGTCTATGAAAAACTGTTTTTT.